This TCR beta chain was retrieved from a study of shared clonotypes between healthy human individuals. Study overall: Those who served as donors were a couple of women and a few men between the ages of 18 and 49.

For each subset, genomic DNA was distributed in equal portions over several immunoSEQ plates. For unsorted PBMC, roughly 0.3 ug DNA per replicate equaled roughly 30,000 T cell genomes. Measured with immunoSEQ multiplex PCR; TCRdb has only the in-frame clones, and not every one. The sample carries roughly 500,000 clones, roughly 80% recorded once. V lost 8 bases, J lost 4 bases, and 17 bases lay in between. CDR1 and CDR2 from the germline V gene are MDHEN and SYDVKM. The CDR3 is 14 residues long. The chain uses TRBV28 and TRBJ1-2; no definite D call. The sequence was collected from a woman aged 40 to 50 in good health. Some clones in this sample may be carry-over from other donors' samples. The sequenced sample was PBMCs. CDR3 coding DNA: TGTGCCAGCGGATTTAGTCGGGGAACCTATGGCTACACCTTC. Translating it yields CASGFSRGTYGYTF.